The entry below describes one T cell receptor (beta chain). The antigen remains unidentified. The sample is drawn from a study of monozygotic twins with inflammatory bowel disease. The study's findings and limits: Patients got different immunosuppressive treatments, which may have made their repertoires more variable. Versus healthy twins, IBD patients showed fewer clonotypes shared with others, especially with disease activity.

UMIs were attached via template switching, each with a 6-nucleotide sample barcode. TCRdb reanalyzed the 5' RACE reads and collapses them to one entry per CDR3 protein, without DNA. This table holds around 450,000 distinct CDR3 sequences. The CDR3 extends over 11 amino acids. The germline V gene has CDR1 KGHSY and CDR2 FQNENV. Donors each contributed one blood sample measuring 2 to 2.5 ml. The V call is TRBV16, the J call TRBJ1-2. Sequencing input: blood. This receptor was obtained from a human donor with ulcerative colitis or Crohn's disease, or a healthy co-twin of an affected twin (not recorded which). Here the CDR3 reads CASSQFSGYTF.